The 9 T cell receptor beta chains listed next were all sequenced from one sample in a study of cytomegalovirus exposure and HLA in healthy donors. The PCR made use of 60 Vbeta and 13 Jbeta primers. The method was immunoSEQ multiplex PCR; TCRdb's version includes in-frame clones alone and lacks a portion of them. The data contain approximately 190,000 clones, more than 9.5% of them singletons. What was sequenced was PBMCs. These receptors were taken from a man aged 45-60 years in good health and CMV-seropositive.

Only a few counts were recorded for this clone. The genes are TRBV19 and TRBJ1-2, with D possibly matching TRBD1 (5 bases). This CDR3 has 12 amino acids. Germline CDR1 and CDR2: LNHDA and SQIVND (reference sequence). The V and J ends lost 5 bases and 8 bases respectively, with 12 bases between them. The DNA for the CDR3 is TGTGCCAGTAGTGTCGGGGGAAGAGGCTACACCTTC. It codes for CASSVGGRGYTF.

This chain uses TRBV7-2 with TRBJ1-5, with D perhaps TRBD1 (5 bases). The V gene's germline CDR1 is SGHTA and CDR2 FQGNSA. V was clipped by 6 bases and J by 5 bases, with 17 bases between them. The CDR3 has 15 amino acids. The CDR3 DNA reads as TGTGCCAGCAGTTTACAGGTCCACCCGGATCAGCCCCAGCATTTT. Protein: CASSLQVHPDQPQHF.

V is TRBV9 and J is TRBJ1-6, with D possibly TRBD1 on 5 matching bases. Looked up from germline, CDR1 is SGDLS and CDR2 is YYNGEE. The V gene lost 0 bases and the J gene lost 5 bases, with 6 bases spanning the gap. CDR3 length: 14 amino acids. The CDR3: CASSVGQNNSPLHF. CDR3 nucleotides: TGTGCCAGCAGCGTAGGACAGAATAATTCACCCCTCCACTTT.

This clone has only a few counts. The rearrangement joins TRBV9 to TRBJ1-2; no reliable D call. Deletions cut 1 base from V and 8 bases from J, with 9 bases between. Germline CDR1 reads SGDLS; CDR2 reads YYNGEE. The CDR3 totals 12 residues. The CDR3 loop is CASSVPPSGYTF. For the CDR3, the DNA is TGTGCCAGCAGCGTACCCCCGAGCGGCTACACCTTC.

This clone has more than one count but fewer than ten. CDR3 in amino acids: CASSVGTSGVQETQYF. The CDR3 bases are TGTGCCAGCAGCGTAGGGACTAGCGGGGTCCAAGAGACCCAGTACTTC. V usage is TRBV9 and J usage is TRBJ2-5, with 12 positions matching TRBD2. The CDR3 runs to 16 residues. Germline V gene data show CDR1 as SGDLS and CDR2 as YYNGEE. J was trimmed by 1 base and V by 0 bases; bases with no gene match: 1.

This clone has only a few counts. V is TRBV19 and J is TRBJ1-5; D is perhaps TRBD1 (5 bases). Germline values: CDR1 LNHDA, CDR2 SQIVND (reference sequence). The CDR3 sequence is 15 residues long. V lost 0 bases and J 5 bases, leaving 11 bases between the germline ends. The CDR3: CASSIEKGRDQPQHF. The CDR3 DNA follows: TGTGCCAGTAGTATAGAAAAGGGGAGGGATCAGCCCCAGCATTTT.

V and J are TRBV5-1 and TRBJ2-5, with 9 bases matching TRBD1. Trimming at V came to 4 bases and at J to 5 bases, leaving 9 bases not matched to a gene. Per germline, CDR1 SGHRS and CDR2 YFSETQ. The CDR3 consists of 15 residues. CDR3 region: CASSVPGQGGETQYF. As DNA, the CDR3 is TGCGCCAGCAGCGTCCCGGGACAGGGTGGGGAGACCCAGTACTTC. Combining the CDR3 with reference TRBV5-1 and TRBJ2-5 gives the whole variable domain KAGVTQTPRYLIKTRGQQVTLSCSPISGHRSVSWYQQTPGQGLQFLFEYFSETQRNKGNFPGRFSGRQFSNSRSEMNVSTLELGDSALYLCASSVPGQGGETQYFGPGTRLLVL.

In nucleotides, the CDR3 is TGTGCTAGTGGCCCAGGACAGGGTATCCTCGAGCAGTACTTC. Translation: CASGPGQGILEQYF. This sequence joins TRBV12-5 and TRBJ2-7; 8 bases align to TRBD1. V was clipped by 6 bases and J by 6 bases; unmatched bases: 10. The CDR3 totals 14 residues. Germline V lookup: CDR1 LGHNT, CDR2 FRNRAP.

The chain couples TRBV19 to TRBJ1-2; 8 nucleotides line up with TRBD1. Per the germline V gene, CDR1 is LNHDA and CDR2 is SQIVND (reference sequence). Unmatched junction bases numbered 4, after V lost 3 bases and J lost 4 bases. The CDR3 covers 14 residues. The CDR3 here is CASSMGQDSYGYTF. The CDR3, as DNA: TGTGCCAGTAGTATGGGACAGGATAGCTATGGCTACACCTTC.